Below, 25 T cell receptor beta chains from the same sample are listed, as sequenced in a study of shared clonotypes between healthy human individuals. This table comes from immunoSEQ multiplex PCR, and its TCRdb copy is limited to in-frame clones, with some not included. The sample yields 2 million to 2.5 million clones, about 95% seen once. Naive CD8 cells lacked CD45RO, underwent positive selection for CCR7 and left out terminally differentiated effector memory CD45RA+ cells. Sequences were obtained from naive CD8+ T cells sorted from blood. The receptors were gathered from a man between 18 and 35 years old in good health.

J is TRBJ2-5 and V is TRBV7-8; 7 bases align to TRBD2. The CDR3 spans 15 residues. V lost 5 bases to trimming and J lost 4 bases; unmatched junction nucleotides: 10. CDR1 is SGHVS and CDR2 is FQNEAQ in the germline V gene. The CDR3 loop is CASSTTAGPGETQYF. The CDR3 DNA reads as TGTGCCAGCAGCACGACAGCGGGGCCAGGAGAGACCCAGTACTTC.

Of note for this clone: The identical CDR3 is also encoded by other nucleotide sequences in the sample. This chain links TRBV13 with TRBJ2-2; D is perhaps TRBD1 (5 bases). Germline CDR1 PRHDT, CDR2 FYEKMQ (reference sequence). The germline V and J ends were trimmed by 5 bases and 6 bases, with 10 bases remaining between them. The CDR3 runs to 13 residues. The CDR3 region is CASSGEGAGELFF. In nucleotides, the CDR3 is TGTGCCAGCAGCGGTGAAGGGGCCGGGGAGCTGTTTTTT.

The V and J genes are TRBV2 and TRBJ2-5; TRBD2 matches 12 bases. The V and J ends lost 1 base and 2 bases, in that order; junction bases with no gene match: 2. Germline CDR1 reads SNHLY; CDR2 reads FYNNEI. The CDR3 is made up of 16 amino acids. In DNA, the CDR3 is TGTGCCAGCAGTGAAGAGACTAGCGGGAGTCAAGAGACCCAGTACTTC. Amino acid sequence: CASSEETSGSQETQYF.

V usage is TRBV5-6 and J usage is TRBJ2-5; weak D call: TRBD1 (5 bases). V lost 4 bases and J lost 3, with 22 bases in between. CDR3 length equals 17 residues. CDR1 is SGHDT and CDR2 is YYEEEE in the germline V gene. CDR3 region: CASSRTSNSFGEETQYF. The DNA for the CDR3 is TGTGCCAGCAGCCGGACATCCAACTCCTTTGGAGAAGAGACCCAGTACTTC.

V is TRBV7-9 and J is TRBJ2-7; a weak D match, TRBD1 (5 bases). This CDR3 has 14 amino acids. V was pared by 1 base and J by 1 base, with 8 bases between. The germline CDR1 and CDR2 sequences are SEHNR and FQNEAQ (reference sequence). This chain's CDR3 is CASSLERTSYEQYF. For the CDR3, the DNA is TGTGCCAGCAGCTTAGAACGGACATCCTACGAGCAGTACTTC. Full variable domain (missing parts from reference TRBV7-9 and TRBJ2-7): DTGVSQNPRHKITKRGQNVTFRCDPISEHNRLYWYRQTLGQGPEFLTYFQNEAQLEKSRLLSDRFSAERPKGSFSTLEIQRTEQGDSAMYLCASSLERTSYEQYFGPGTRLTVT.

This clone was found once. This specimen includes other DNA sequences encoding the same CDR3. V usage is TRBV27 and J usage is TRBJ2-7, with 7 bases identical to TRBD2. Germline V gene lookup returns CDR1 MNHEY and CDR2 SMNVEV (reference sequence). The CDR3 runs 13 residues. V was clipped by 6 bases and J by 3 bases; unmatched bases: 5. CDR3 protein: CASSPGTIYEQYF. CDR3 coding DNA: TGTGCCAGCAGCCCAGGGACTATCTACGAGCAGTACTTC.

The gene calls are TRBV10-3 and TRBJ2-1; 7 bases are a match to TRBD2. Trimming removed 0 bases from V and 3 bases from J; junction bases left unmatched: 17. CDR1 is ENHRY, CDR2 SYGVKD, per germline. This CDR3 contains 20 residues. CDR3: CAISESKLGVRGDDYNEQFF. CDR3 sequence (DNA): TGTGCCATCAGTGAGTCGAAATTGGGCGTACGGGGGGACGACTACAATGAGCAGTTCTTC.

The V call is TRBV4-1, the J call TRBJ2-3; either TRBD1 or TRBD2 may fit D (5 bases each). The V gene lost 1 base and the J gene lost 6 bases, with 29 bases spanning the gap. This CDR3 spans 20 amino acids. Germline assignment: CDR1 MGHRA and CDR2 YSYEKL. The CDR3 DNA sequence: TGCGCCAGCAGCCAAGTCCCAGGAAGGGGATTCCTTTCCGGGATTGATACGCAGTATTTT. It codes for CASSQVPGRGFLSGIDTQYF.

The chain uses TRBV27 and TRBJ1-6; D might be TRBD1 (5 bases). This CDR3 has 15 residues. CDR1 and CDR2 (germline): MNHEY, SMNVEV (reference sequence). The V and J ends lost 7 bases and 10 bases respectively, with 20 bases between them. The CDR3 region is CASIPTGDSHSPLHF. The CDR3 DNA is TGTGCCAGCATCCCAACGGGGGATTCTCACTCACCCCTCCACTTT.

CDR3 residues: CSAAIGFFIFF. As DNA, the CDR3 is TGCAGTGCCGCGATCGGGTTTTTTATATTCTTT. The V call is TRBV20-1, the J call TRBJ1-1; no clear D gene. The CDR3 length is 11 residues. V lost 6 bases and J 14 bases, leaving 19 bases between the germline ends. Germline assignment: CDR1 DFQATT and CDR2 SNEGSKA (reference sequence).

This clone has just one count. V gene TRBV6-1 combines with J gene TRBJ1-5, with a possible D match to TRBD1 (6 bases). The germline V gene has CDR1 MNHNS and CDR2 SASEGT. V was pared by 8 bases and J by 6 bases, with 17 bases between. The CDR3 totals 14 residues. The CDR3 protein is CASEKYRVSQPQHF. CDR3 DNA sequence: TGTGCCAGCGAGAAGTACAGGGTTTCTCAGCCCCAGCATTTT.

The CDR3 region is CASSYTSGGLIYEQYF. CDR3 sequence (DNA): TGTGCCAGCAGTTATACTAGCGGAGGTCTTATCTACGAGCAGTACTTC. J is TRBJ2-7 and V is TRBV6-6, with TRBD2 matching over 8 bases. CDR3 length: 16 amino acids. Germline V gene data show CDR1 as MNHNY and CDR2 as SVGAGI (reference sequence). Losses at the gene ends were 3 bases for V and 3 bases for J; bases not matched to a gene: 10.

This chain joins TRBV27 and TRBJ1-6; TRBD1 might be the D (5 bases). V lost 6 bases and J lost 9, with 9 bases in between. The CDR3 is 12 amino acids. CDR1 and CDR2 from the germline V gene are MNHEY and SMNVEV (reference sequence). The CDR3 DNA follows: TGTGCCAGCAGGGGACTGTCTTCACCCCTCCACTTT. Protein sequence: CASRGLSSPLHF.

The V and J genes are TRBV6-4 and TRBJ2-1; 11 bases align to TRBD2. This CDR3 spans 15 amino acids. V was clipped by 3 bases and J by 3 bases; unmatched bases: 1. Germline V gene data show CDR1 as MRHNA and CDR2 as SNTAGT. CDR3 sequence reads: CASSELAGDYNEQFF. The CDR3 DNA is TGTGCCAGCAGTGAACTAGCGGGGGACTACAATGAGCAGTTCTTC.

The rearrangement uses TRBV27 and TRBJ1-1, with D possibly TRBD1 on 5 matching bases. This CDR3 comprises 15 residues. CDR1 MNHEY and CDR2 SMNVEV come from the germline V gene (reference sequence). Trimming removed 2 bases at V and 4 bases at J, with 14 bases between. The CDR3 spells CASSLEGQMGTEAFF. The CDR3 DNA sequence: TGTGCCAGCAGTTTAGAGGGGCAGATGGGCACTGAAGCTTTCTTT.

This chain joins TRBV7-9 and TRBJ2-7; no firm D call. The CDR3 is 13 amino acids. CDR1 SEHNR and CDR2 FQNEAQ come from the germline V gene (reference sequence). V was shortened by 8 bases and J by 3 bases, with 14 bases between the two germline ends. CDR3 DNA: TGTGCCAGCGCCCCCCCCAACTACTACGAGCAGTACTTC. Encoded protein: CASAPPNYYEQYF.

The chain has TRBV7-8 and TRBJ1-2, with 9 nucleotides matching TRBD1. CDR1 is SGHVS and CDR2 is FQNEAQ in the germline V gene. The ends lost 4 bases at V and 6 bases at J; junction bases unmatched: 6. The CDR3 covers 14 residues. The CDR3 DNA follows: TGTGCCAGCAGCTCAAACAGGGGGCGGGATGGCTACACCTTC. It encodes CASSSNRGRDGYTF.

This CDR3 is CASSPKDRVLIEQYF. CDR3 DNA: TGTGCCAGCAGTCCCAAGGACAGGGTTCTTATAGAGCAGTACTTC. The chain combines TRBV6-1 with TRBJ2-7; 8 bases map to TRBD1. CDR1 is MNHNS, CDR2 SASEGT, per germline. The J segment lost 7 bases and the V segment lost 5 bases, leaving 13 bases of the junction unmatched. This CDR3 is built from 15 residues.

This clone occurred once. The CDR3 loop is CASSPRVITTDTQYF. CDR3 nucleotide sequence: TGCGCCAGCAGCCCGCGGGTGATAACCACAGATACGCAGTATTTT. The rearrangement links TRBV4-1 to TRBJ2-3; the D gene is possibly TRBD2 (5 bases). Germline V gene sequence: CDR1 MGHRA, CDR2 YSYEKL. Between the trimmed V and J ends, which lost 4 bases and 2 bases, there was a span of 13 bases. This CDR3 region has 15 residues.

On this clone itself: The same CDR3 can be traced to other DNA sequences in this sample. The V call is TRBV13, the J call TRBJ2-1; D may be TRBD2 (5 bases). The V gene's germline CDR1 is PRHDT and CDR2 FYEKMQ (reference sequence). The V end was cut by 1 base, the J end by 6 bases, with 7 bases between. The CDR3 has 13 amino acids. The CDR3 bases are TGTGCCAGCAGCTTAGTAGGAGGCAATGAGCAGTTCTTC. Its protein product is CASSLVGGNEQFF.

A note on this clone: Other DNA sequences of this sample code for an identical CDR3. V is TRBV4-3 and J is TRBJ1-1, with D hard to call. The germline V gene has CDR1 LGHNA and CDR2 YSLEER. Trimming took 0 bases from V and 0 from J, leaving 8 bases between them. The CDR3 contains 15 residues. CDR3 protein: CASSQDEGMNTEAFF. Written as DNA, the CDR3 is TGCGCCAGCAGCCAAGATGAGGGAATGAACACTGAAGCTTTCTTT.

This chain joins TRBV27 and TRBJ1-1; the D is unclear. This CDR3 spans 15 amino acids. Trimming stripped 3 bases from V and 3 bases from J, with 14 bases between. CDR1 is MNHEY, CDR2 SMNVEV, per germline (reference sequence). Here the CDR3 DNA reads TGTGCCAGCAGTTTCCTTACATCACCCCACACTGAAGCTTTCTTT. Its translation: CASSFLTSPHTEAFF.

The chain has TRBV7-9 and TRBJ2-5, with TRBD2 identical over 11 bases. Trimming removed 3 bases from V and 3 bases from J; junction bases left unmatched: 3. From germline, CDR1 is SEHNR and CDR2 FQNEAQ (reference sequence). CDR3 length: 15 amino acids. CDR3 sequence reads: CASSFPSGGKETQYF. CDR3 nucleotide sequence: TGTGCCAGCAGCTTTCCTAGCGGGGGGAAAGAGACCCAGTACTTC.

The genes are TRBV4-1 and TRBJ2-7, with D unresolved. Trimming removed 0 bases at V and 4 bases at J, with 10 bases between. There are 14 residues in the CDR3. Germline V gene sequence: CDR1 MGHRA, CDR2 YSYEKL. CDR3 loop: CASSQDPQPYEQYF. CDR3 DNA: TGCGCCAGCAGCCAAGATCCACAGCCATACGAGCAGTACTTC.

The chain is built from TRBV5-6 and TRBJ1-1, with D perhaps matching TRBD1 (6 bases). Trimming cost V 6 bases and J 5 bases, with 17 bases left between them. The CDR3 runs 14 residues. Per germline, CDR1 SGHDT and CDR2 YYEEEE. In DNA form, the CDR3 reads TGTGCCAGCACCACTGGGGGGGGCAGGACTGAAGCTTTCTTT. Residues: CASTTGGGRTEAFF.